This T cell receptor (beta chain) was captured by sequencing in a study of cytomegalovirus exposure and HLA in healthy donors. Study background: About 85 million unique TCR sequences came from HLA-typed donors in an early release. Regarding the study as a whole: 150 or so TCR beta chains were listed as cytomegalovirus-associated. An assumption of roughly uniform sequencing depth across donors underlay the presence/absence analyses.

As to this clone: Its antigen is not identified.

PCR primers comprised 60 Vbeta and 13 Jbeta primers. Sequencing was performed with immunoSEQ multiplex PCR; in TCRdb, only in-frame clones are kept and a portion is missing. Here the sample spans approximately 87,000 clones, 65% to 90% being singletons. Germline CDR1 SQVTM, CDR2 ANQGSEA. Deletions cut 5 bases from V and 5 bases from J, with 14 bases between. This CDR3 has 13 amino acids. The TCR was taken from a woman aged 70-85 years in good health and CMV-seropositive. The rearrangement uses TRBV29-1 and TRBJ2-3, with TRBD1 as a possible D gene (6 bases). The sequenced material came from PBMCs. DNA for the CDR3: TGCAGCGTTAAGGCAGGGGTTGGAGATACGCAGTATTTT. This sequence encodes CSVKAGVGDTQYF.